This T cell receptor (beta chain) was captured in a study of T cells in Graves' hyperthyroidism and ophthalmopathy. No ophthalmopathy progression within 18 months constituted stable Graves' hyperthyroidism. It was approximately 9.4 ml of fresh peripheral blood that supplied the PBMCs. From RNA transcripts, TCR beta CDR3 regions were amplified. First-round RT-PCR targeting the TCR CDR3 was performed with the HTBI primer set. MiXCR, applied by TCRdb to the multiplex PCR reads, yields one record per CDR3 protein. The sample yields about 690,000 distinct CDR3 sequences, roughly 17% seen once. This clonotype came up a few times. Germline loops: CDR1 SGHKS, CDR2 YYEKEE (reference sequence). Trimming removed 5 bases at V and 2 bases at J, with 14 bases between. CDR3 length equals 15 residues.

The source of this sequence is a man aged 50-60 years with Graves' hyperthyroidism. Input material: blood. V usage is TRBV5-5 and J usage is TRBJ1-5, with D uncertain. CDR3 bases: TGTGCCAGCAGTCTCTCCCCTGGGGGCAATCAGCCCCAGCATTTT. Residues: CASSLSPGGNQPQHF.